This T cell receptor beta chain comes out of a study of T cell repertoires in cytomegalovirus infection. MiXCR was run by TCRdb on the reads, yielding one entry per CDR3 protein. There are approximately 320,000 distinct CDR3 sequences in the sample; more than 8% occur only once, and about 4.5% lies in the top ten. Many counts were recorded for this clonotype. Its antigen is not known. General observations from the study: HLA-C-restricted CMV clonotypes gave the most frequent clonotype in two of eight donors.

The germline V gene encodes CDR1 MNHEY and CDR2 SMNVEV (reference sequence). The CDR3 is made up of 16 amino acids. V lost 0 bases and J 5 bases, leaving 17 bases between the germline ends. This clonotype was sampled from a human donor in good health (CMV status not recorded). Some clones in this sample may be carry-over from other donors' samples. The genes are TRBV27 and TRBJ2-7, with no clear D. Sequencing input: PBMCs. The CDR3 DNA reads as TGTGCCAGCAGTTTATCAAGTGAGGCTAGATGGAACGAGCAGTACTTC. Translation: CASSLSSEARWNEQYF.